These 32 T cell receptor beta chains originate from one sample sequenced in a study of vaccination effects on CD4 cells after COVID-19. Their specific antigens are unknown. Before any sequencing was done, the ViraFEST assay used viral peptide pools to expand antigen-specific CD4+ T cells. After around nine days in culture, the CD4+ T cells were isolated. The study found no prior SARS-CoV-2 infection in the vaccine recipients, who tested negative for nucleocapsid antibodies. Profiling relied on immunoSEQ multiplex PCR, and the TCRdb table lists in-frame clones only, not all of them. This table has tens of thousands of clones, 60% to 85% appearing once. Sequences were derived from CD4+ T cells from PBMCs cultured with SARS-CoV-2 spike peptides, sampled before COVID-19 vaccination. Receptors were obtained from a human donor who received a COVID-19 vaccine.

V usage is TRBV4-1 and J usage is TRBJ2-1; D is perhaps TRBD1 or TRBD2 (5 bases each). Trimming pared 5 bases from V and 5 bases from J, leaving 16 bases between. The CDR3 is 15 amino acids. In germline, CDR1 is MGHRA, CDR2 YSYEKL. CDR3 coding DNA: TGCGCCAGCAGCGTATCGGGACGGAGAGACAATGAGCAGTTCTTC. This encodes CASSVSGRRDNEQFF.

The chain has TRBV25-1 and TRBJ2-6; possibly TRBD2 for D (5 bases). The germline V gene encodes CDR1 MGHDK and CDR2 SYGVNS. This CDR3 comprises 15 residues. Trimming cost V 6 bases and J 2 bases, with 11 bases left between them. The CDR3 region is CASRYAGAGANVLTF. DNA for the CDR3: TGTGCCAGCAGATACGCCGGGGCTGGGGCCAACGTCCTGACTTTC.

V and J are TRBV3-1 (or the pseudogene TRBV3-2) and TRBJ1-6; TRBD1 is a possible D gene (5 bases). In germline, CDR1 is LGHDT, CDR2 YNNKEL (reference sequence). V was trimmed by 4 bases and J by 8 bases, leaving 12 bases between them. This CDR3 region has 14 residues. The CDR3 is CASSRGGSDSPLHF. The CDR3 DNA is TGTGCCAGCAGCCGGGGGGGGTCTGATTCACCCCTCCACTTT.

The chain links TRBV24-1 to TRBJ1-5, with a possible D match to TRBD1 (5 bases). This CDR3 spans 14 amino acids. Trimming took 9 bases from V and 2 from J, leaving 13 bases between them. Germline V lookup: CDR1 KGHDR, CDR2 SFDVKD. As DNA, the CDR3 is TGTGCCACCGCCGTAGGGGACGGCAATCAGCCCCAGCATTTT. Amino acid sequence: CATAVGDGNQPQHF.

J is TRBJ2-5 and V is TRBV6-6; TRBD1 or TRBD2 may be the D gene (5 bases each). The V and J ends lost 7 bases and 1 base respectively, with 10 bases between them. Germline V CDR1 and CDR2: MNHNY, SVGAGI (reference sequence). There are 13 residues in the CDR3. The CDR3 region has the DNA TGTGCCAGCAAGGTGAGGGGCCAAGAGACCCAGTACTTC. Translating gives CASKVRGQETQYF.

The V and J genes are TRBV5-1 and TRBJ2-2; D is unresolved. Germline CDR1 is SGHRS and CDR2 is YFSETQ. The CDR3 has 13 residues. V was shortened by 0 bases and J by 9 bases, with 9 bases between the two germline ends. For the CDR3, the DNA is TGCGCCAGCAGCTTGGACTGGTTTTGGGAGCTGTTTTTT. Amino acid sequence: CASSLDWFWELFF.

This clone has just one count. This chain joins TRBV6-2 or TRBV6-3 and TRBJ2-3; 9 bases are shared with TRBD1. CDR1 MNHEY and CDR2 SVGEGT come from the germline V gene. The CDR3 runs to 14 residues. V dropped 4 bases and J dropped 5; count of bases not matched to a gene: 4. DNA of the CDR3: TGTGCCAGCAGTTTACAGGGGGCGAAAGATACGCAGTATTTT. Translation gives CASSLQGAKDTQYF.

This clone was recorded once. The chain couples TRBV10-3 to TRBJ2-5; 10 nucleotides match TRBD1. The V gene's germline CDR1 is ENHRY and CDR2 SYGVKD. After removal of 6 bases from V and 3 bases from J, the junction contained 7 bases not matched to a gene. This CDR3 contains 15 residues. The DNA of the CDR3 is TGTGCCATCAGAAATAGTGGGACAGGGGAAGAGACCCAGTACTTC. Translating it yields CAIRNSGTGEETQYF.

The V call is TRBV5-1, the J call TRBJ1-1; TRBD1 matches at 7 bases. The CDR3 length is 13 residues. V gave up 2 bases and J gave up 11 bases; unmatched junction bases: 9. Germline CDR1 SGHRS, CDR2 YFSETQ. The CDR3 DNA reads as TGCGCCAGCAGCTTTGGTGAGGGGGCACGGGCTTTCTTT. Protein product: CASSFGEGARAFF.

The chain carries TRBV5-6 and TRBJ2-7; a weak D match, TRBD1 (6 bases). V was cut by 0 bases and J by 6 bases, with 10 bases left in between. The germline V gene encodes CDR1 SGHDT and CDR2 YYEEEE. The CDR3 is 13 residues long. CDR3 in DNA: TGTGCCAGCAGCTTGGAGGCCAGGGGCGAGCAGTACGTC. It yields the protein CASSLEARGEQYV.

V gene TRBV5-1 combines with J gene TRBJ2-3; TRBD2 matches 9 bases. From germline, CDR1 is SGHRS and CDR2 YFSETQ. The CDR3 sequence is 16 residues long. Trimming at V came to 4 bases and at J to 3 bases, leaving 9 bases not matched to a gene. The CDR3 reads CASSGGLASGTDTQYF. The CDR3 DNA reads TGCGCCAGCAGCGGAGGACTAGCGTCGGGAACAGATACGCAGTATTTT. Full variable domain (outside the CDR3, taken from reference TRBV5-1 and TRBJ2-3): KAGVTQTPRYLIKTRGQQVTLSCSPISGHRSVSWYQQTPGQGLQFLFEYFSETQRNKGNFPGRFSGRQFSNSRSEMNVSTLELGDSALYLCASSGGLASGTDTQYFGPGTRLTVL.

The chain has TRBV3-1 (or the pseudogene TRBV3-2) and TRBJ1-5; perhaps TRBD1 as D (5 bases). V shed 5 bases and J shed 2 bases, with 7 bases lying between them. The V gene's germline CDR1 is LGHDT and CDR2 YNNKEL (reference sequence). This CDR3 contains 13 residues. CDR3 sequence: CASSETGNQPQHF. DNA of the CDR3: TGTGCCAGCAGCGAGACAGGCAATCAGCCCCAGCATTTT.

The gene calls are TRBV2 and TRBJ2-1; D gene unclear. Deletions cut 7 bases from V and 0 bases from J, with 10 bases between. The CDR3 has 14 residues. Germline values: CDR1 SNHLY, CDR2 FYNNEI. CDR3 amino acids: CASTQKSSYNEQFF. The CDR3 DNA is TGTGCCAGCACCCAGAAGAGCTCCTACAATGAGCAGTTCTTC.

This clone appeared a single time. This rearrangement joins TRBV5-1 to TRBJ2-5, with D unresolved. This CDR3 is built from 14 residues. The V and J ends lost 4 bases and 3 bases respectively, with 13 bases between them. Germline V CDR1 and CDR2: SGHRS, YFSETQ. In DNA, the CDR3 is TGCGCCAGCAGCACGCAGGCAGTAGAAGAGACCCAGTACTTC. This sequence encodes CASSTQAVEETQYF.

V gene TRBV5-5 combines with J gene TRBJ1-1; maybe TRBD1 (5 bases). The CDR3 runs 14 residues. The germline CDR1 and CDR2 sequences are SGHKS and YYEKEE (reference sequence). V dropped 2 bases and J dropped 2 bases, with 10 bases sitting between them. CDR3 protein: CASSFGTANTEAFF. The CDR3 DNA reads TGTGCCAGCAGCTTCGGGACGGCCAACACTGAAGCTTTCTTT. Looking up the rest from reference TRBV5-5 and TRBJ1-1 gives the full variable domain: DAGVTQSPTHLIKTRGQQVTLRCSPISGHKSVSWYQQVLGQGPQFIFQYYEKEERGRGNFPDRFSARQFPNYSSELNVNALLLGDSALYLCASSFGTANTEAFFGQGTRLTVV.

This chain uses TRBV6-1 with TRBJ1-4; D ambiguous. The V end was cut by 0 bases, the J end by 6 bases, with 11 bases between. From germline, CDR1 is MNHNS and CDR2 SASEGT. This CDR3 has 15 residues. CDR3 loop: CASSEAKREDEKLFF. CDR3 bases: TGTGCCAGCAGTGAAGCAAAAAGGGAGGATGAAAAACTGTTTTTT.

The V call is TRBV25-1, the J call TRBJ1-3, with 7 bases identical to TRBD1. Germline V CDR1 and CDR2: MGHDK, SYGVNS. This CDR3 comprises 14 residues. With 4 bases clipped from V and 2 bases from J, the junction kept 2 bases outside the gene matches. The chain's CDR3 is CASSVGGPGNTIYF. DNA of the CDR3: TGTGCCAGCAGTGTAGGGGGCCCTGGAAACACCATATATTTT.

This chain links TRBV19 with TRBJ2-5; D tentatively fits TRBD1 or TRBD2 (5 bases each). The CDR3 loop spans 15 amino acids. V gave up 3 bases and J gave up 8 bases, with 19 bases separating them. Germline CDR1 is LNHDA and CDR2 is SQIVND (reference sequence). This CDR3 is CASSIGGAPDKTQYF. The CDR3 nucleotides read TGTGCCAGTAGTATTGGGGGTGCCCCAGACAAAACCCAGTACTTC.

The chain combines TRBV28 with TRBJ1-2; D remains unclear. Germline V gene data show CDR1 as MDHEN and CDR2 as SYDVKM. The V end lost 4 bases, the J end lost 4 bases, and 4 bases lay between the germline ends. This CDR3 contains 11 residues. CDR3 region: CASSSLYGYTF. In nucleotides, the CDR3 is TGTGCCAGCAGTTCTCTCTATGGCTACACCTTC.

This chain uses TRBV2 with TRBJ1-2, with 9 nucleotides matching TRBD1. V was clipped by 6 bases and J by 5 bases; unmatched bases: 7. Germline CDR1 SNHLY, CDR2 FYNNEI. The CDR3 covers 14 residues. The CDR3 DNA sequence: TGTGCCAGCAGAGCTCGGGACAGGGTATATGGCTACACCTTC. The encoded protein is CASRARDRVYGYTF.

As to this clone: At the DNA level, this CDR3 is encoded by other sequences in the same sample as well. The J gene is TRBJ2-5, the V gene TRBV7-3; the D gene is possibly TRBD2 (5 bases). The CDR3 consists of 13 residues. V was cut by 0 bases and J by 7 bases, with 9 bases left in between. Germline CDR1 and CDR2: SGHTA and FQGTGA. The chain's CDR3 is CASSLTGVGTQYF. The CDR3 bases are TGTGCCAGCAGCTTAACCGGGGTGGGGACCCAGTACTTC.

In this sample, this clone turned up once. The chain couples TRBV6-5 to TRBJ2-7, with no clear D. CDR1 is MNHEY and CDR2 is SVGAGI in the germline V gene. The CDR3 contains 14 residues. Trimming pared 5 bases from V and 4 bases from J, leaving 15 bases between. The CDR3 region has the DNA TGTGCCAGCAGTCCTCGGGTCCGATCTTACGAGCAGTACGTC. Encoded protein: CASSPRVRSYEQYV.

The J gene is TRBJ1-2, the V gene TRBV28; D is perhaps TRBD1 (5 bases). CDR1 MDHEN and CDR2 SYDVKM come from the germline V gene. The CDR3 spans 14 residues. V was shortened by 8 bases and J by 4 bases, with 17 bases between the two germline ends. The CDR3 sequence is CASSVGGVVYGYTF. The CDR3 DNA follows: TGTGCCAGCTCAGTGGGGGGGGTCGTCTATGGCTACACCTTC.

This chain connects TRBV5-1 to TRBJ2-5; D possibly corresponds to TRBD1 (5 bases). Germline V gives CDR1 SGHRS, CDR2 YFSETQ. Between the trimmed V and J ends, which lost 0 bases and 2 bases, there was a span of 8 bases. The CDR3 contains 14 residues. The CDR3: CASSLDRLQETQYF. CDR3 nucleotides: TGCGCCAGCAGCTTGGACAGGTTACAAGAGACCCAGTACTTC.

The chain is built from TRBV2 and TRBJ2-5; 7 bases align to TRBD1. This CDR3 comprises 13 residues. The germline V gene has CDR1 SNHLY and CDR2 FYNNEI. V lost 4 bases and J lost 2; bases outside the gene matches: 1. CDR3 sequence reads: CASSGQGQETQYF. DNA of the CDR3: TGTGCCAGCAGTGGACAGGGACAAGAGACCCAGTACTTC. Full variable domain (rest looked up from reference TRBV2 and TRBJ2-5): EPEVTQTPSHQVTQMGQEVILRCVPISNHLYFYWYRQILGQKVEFLVSFYNNEISEKSEIFDDQFSVERPDGSNFTLKIRSTKLEDSAMYFCASSGQGQETQYFGPGTRLLVL.

V is TRBV6-5 and J is TRBJ2-7, with 8 bases identical to TRBD1. After removal of 9 bases from V and 3 bases from J, the junction contained 4 bases not matched to a gene. The V gene's germline CDR1 is MNHEY and CDR2 SVGAGI. CDR3 length: 12 amino acids. This CDR3 is CASRTGSYEQYV. The DNA of the CDR3 is TGTGCCAGTCGGACAGGGAGCTACGAGCAGTACGTC.

The chain recombines TRBV7-3 with TRBJ2-1, with D possibly TRBD2 on 5 matching bases. V dropped 2 bases and J dropped 4 bases, with 12 bases sitting between them. Per the germline V gene, CDR1 is SGHTA and CDR2 is FQGTGA. This CDR3 contains 15 residues. The CDR3 nucleotides are TGTGCCAGCAGCTTAGGGTTATCGGGGTACAATGAGCAGTTCTTC. Protein sequence: CASSLGLSGYNEQFF.

The chain carries TRBV15 and TRBJ2-3; 8 positions agree with TRBD1. V gave up 6 bases and J gave up 1 base; unmatched junction bases: 9. The CDR3 is 16 amino acids. The germline CDR1 and CDR2 sequences are LNHNV and YYDKDF (reference sequence). CDR3 protein: CATREGKTGGTDTQYF. The CDR3 nucleotides are TGTGCCACCAGGGAAGGGAAGACAGGGGGCACAGATACGCAGTATTTT.

CDR3 loop: CASSDPAGTIYF. DNA of the CDR3: TGTGCCAGCAGTGACCCAGCGGGCACCATATATTTT. The rearrangement joins TRBV2 to TRBJ1-3; D ambiguous. Germline V gene data show CDR1 as SNHLY and CDR2 as FYNNEI. V dropped 3 bases and J dropped 9 bases, with 9 bases sitting between them. The length of the CDR3 is 12 residues.

The chain links TRBV5-1 to TRBJ1-1; 10 bases line up with TRBD1. V was pared by 5 bases and J by 3 bases, with 7 bases of the junction left unmatched. Germline assignment: CDR1 SGHRS and CDR2 YFSETQ. The CDR3 runs to 15 residues. The CDR3 bases are TGCGCCAGCAGGGGGGAGGACAGGGGGTACACTGAAGCTTTCTTT. It translates to CASRGEDRGYTEAFF.

This chain connects TRBV18 to TRBJ1-4; D is possibly TRBD1 (6 bases). This CDR3 contains 13 residues. Germline CDR1 and CDR2: KGHSH and LQKENI. V was cut by 8 bases and J by 7 bases, with 14 bases left in between. CDR3 residues: CASGTAGAEKLFF. The CDR3 nucleotides are TGTGCCAGCGGGACGGCGGGGGCTGAAAAACTGTTTTTT.

The chain uses TRBV7-3 and TRBJ2-6, with 7 bases lining up with TRBD1. Germline V gene data show CDR1 as SGHTA and CDR2 as FQGTGA. Trimming removed 4 bases from V and 2 bases from J; junction bases left unmatched: 2. This CDR3 has 15 amino acids. The CDR3 protein is CASSSQGAGANVLTF. The CDR3 region has the DNA TGTGCCAGCAGCTCTCAGGGGGCTGGGGCCAACGTCCTGACTTTC.